Described below is a single TCR beta chain sequence and its context. This record comes from a study of control samples from healthy donors and cancer patients. J gave up 0 bases and V 4 bases, and 11 bases lay outside the gene matches. Germline CDR1 and CDR2: SGHKS and YYEKEE (reference sequence). This CDR3 comprises 19 residues. Measured with immunoSEQ multiplex PCR; TCRdb has only the in-frame clones, and not every one. The table records some 130,000 clones, about 93% of them present only once. This clonotype originated in a man aged 50-60 years with head and neck cancer. The chain recombines TRBV5-5 with TRBJ2-3, with TRBD2 identical over 13 bases. What was sequenced was PBMCs. CDR3 coding DNA: TGTGCCAGCAGCCGTCCCACTAGCGGGGGGGTCCACAGCACAGATACGCAGTATTTT. Protein: CASSRPTSGGVHSTDTQYF.